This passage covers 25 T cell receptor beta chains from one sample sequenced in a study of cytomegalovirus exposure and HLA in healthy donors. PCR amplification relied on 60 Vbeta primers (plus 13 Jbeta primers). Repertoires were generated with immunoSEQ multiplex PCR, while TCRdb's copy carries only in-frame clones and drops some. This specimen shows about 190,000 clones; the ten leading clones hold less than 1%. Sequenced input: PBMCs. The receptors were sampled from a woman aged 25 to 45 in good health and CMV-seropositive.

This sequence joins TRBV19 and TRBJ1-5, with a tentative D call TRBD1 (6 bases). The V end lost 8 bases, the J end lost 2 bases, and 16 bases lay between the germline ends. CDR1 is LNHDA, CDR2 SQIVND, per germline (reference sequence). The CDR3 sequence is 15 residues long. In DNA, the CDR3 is TGTGCCAGTTCTCTTCAGGGGTCTGGCAATCAGCCCCAGCATTTT. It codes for CASSLQGSGNQPQHF.

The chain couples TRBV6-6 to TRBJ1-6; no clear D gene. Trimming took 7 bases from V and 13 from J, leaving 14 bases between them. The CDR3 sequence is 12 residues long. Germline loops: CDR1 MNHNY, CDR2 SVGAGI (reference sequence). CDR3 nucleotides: TGTGCCAGCAATGCCCCTTGGGAGCCCCTCCACTTT. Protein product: CASNAPWEPLHF.

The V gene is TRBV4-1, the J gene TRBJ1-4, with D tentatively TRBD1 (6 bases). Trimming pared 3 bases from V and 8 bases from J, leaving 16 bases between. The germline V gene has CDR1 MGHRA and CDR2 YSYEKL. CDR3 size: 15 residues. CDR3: CASSHKQGTVEKLFF. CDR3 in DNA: TGCGCCAGCAGCCATAAACAGGGTACCGTCGAAAAACTGTTTTTT.

CDR3 in DNA: TGTGCCAGCAGTGGGGCTGCTAACTATGGCTACACCTTC. This translates into CASSGAANYGYTF. The J gene is TRBJ1-2, the V gene TRBV2; D gene uncertain. Germline V gene data show CDR1 as SNHLY and CDR2 as FYNNEI. With 4 bases removed from V and 0 bases from J, the gap between germline ends came to 6 bases. The CDR3 loop spans 13 amino acids.

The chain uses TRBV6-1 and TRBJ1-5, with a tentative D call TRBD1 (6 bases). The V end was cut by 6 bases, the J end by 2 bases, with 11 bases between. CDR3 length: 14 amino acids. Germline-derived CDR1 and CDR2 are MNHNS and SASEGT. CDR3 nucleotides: TGTGCCAGCAGCCAGGGGATGGGCAATCAGCCCCAGCATTTT. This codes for CASSQGMGNQPQHF.

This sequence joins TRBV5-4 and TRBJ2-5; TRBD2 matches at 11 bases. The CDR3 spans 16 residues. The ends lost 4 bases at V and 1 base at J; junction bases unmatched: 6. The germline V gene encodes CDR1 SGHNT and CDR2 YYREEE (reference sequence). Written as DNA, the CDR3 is TGTGCCAGCAGCCGCGGACTAGCGGGCCCCCAAGAGACCCAGTACTTC. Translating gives CASSRGLAGPQETQYF.

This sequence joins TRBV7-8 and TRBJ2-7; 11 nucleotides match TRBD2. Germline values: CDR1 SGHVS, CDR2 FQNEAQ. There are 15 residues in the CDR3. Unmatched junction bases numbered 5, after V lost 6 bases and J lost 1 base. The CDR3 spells CASRYGTSGSYEQYF. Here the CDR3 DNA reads TGTGCCAGCAGATACGGGACTAGCGGTTCCTACGAGCAGTACTTC.

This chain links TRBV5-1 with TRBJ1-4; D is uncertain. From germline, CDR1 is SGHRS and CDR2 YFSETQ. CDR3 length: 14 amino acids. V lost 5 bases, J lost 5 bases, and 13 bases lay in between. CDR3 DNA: TGCGCCAGCAGAGCGGAGCCCTCAAATGAAAAACTGTTTTTT. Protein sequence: CASRAEPSNEKLFF. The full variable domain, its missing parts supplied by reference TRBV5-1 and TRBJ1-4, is KAGVTQTPRYLIKTRGQQVTLSCSPISGHRSVSWYQQTPGQGLQFLFEYFSETQRNKGNFPGRFSGRQFSNSRSEMNVSTLELGDSALYLCASRAEPSNEKLFFGSGTQLSVL.

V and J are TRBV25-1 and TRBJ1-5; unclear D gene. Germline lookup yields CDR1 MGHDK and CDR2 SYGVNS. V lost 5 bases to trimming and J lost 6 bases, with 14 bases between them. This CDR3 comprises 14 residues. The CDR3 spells CASSWRGSGQPQHF. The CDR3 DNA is TGTGCCAGCAGTTGGCGGGGTAGTGGTCAGCCCCAGCATTTT.

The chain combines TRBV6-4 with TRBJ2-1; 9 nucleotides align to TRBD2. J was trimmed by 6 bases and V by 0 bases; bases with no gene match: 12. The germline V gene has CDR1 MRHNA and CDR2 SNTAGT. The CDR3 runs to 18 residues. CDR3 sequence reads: CASSDSNLGTSRFNEQFF. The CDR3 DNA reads TGTGCCAGCAGTGACTCGAATCTAGGGACTAGCAGATTCAATGAGCAGTTCTTC.

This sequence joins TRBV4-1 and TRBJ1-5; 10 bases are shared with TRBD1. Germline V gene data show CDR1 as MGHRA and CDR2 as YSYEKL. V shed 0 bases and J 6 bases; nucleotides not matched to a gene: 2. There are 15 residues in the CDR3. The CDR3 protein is CASSQEGQGIQPQHF. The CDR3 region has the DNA TGCGCCAGCAGCCAAGAGGGACAGGGGATTCAGCCCCAGCATTTT.

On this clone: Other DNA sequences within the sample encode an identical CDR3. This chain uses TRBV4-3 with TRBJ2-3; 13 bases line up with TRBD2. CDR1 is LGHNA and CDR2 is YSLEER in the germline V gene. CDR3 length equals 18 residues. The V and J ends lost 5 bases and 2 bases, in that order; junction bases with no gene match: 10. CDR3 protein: CASSKRAGTSGVTDTQYF. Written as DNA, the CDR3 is TGCGCCAGCAGCAAAAGGGCCGGGACTAGCGGGGTCACAGATACGCAGTATTTT.

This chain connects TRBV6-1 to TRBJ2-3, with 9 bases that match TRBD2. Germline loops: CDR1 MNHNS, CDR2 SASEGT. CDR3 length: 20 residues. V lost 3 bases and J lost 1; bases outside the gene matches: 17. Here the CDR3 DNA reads TGTGCCAGCAGTGACGCGGATAGGACTAGCGCCCAAGATGGCACAGATACGCAGTATTTT. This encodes CASSDADRTSAQDGTDTQYF.

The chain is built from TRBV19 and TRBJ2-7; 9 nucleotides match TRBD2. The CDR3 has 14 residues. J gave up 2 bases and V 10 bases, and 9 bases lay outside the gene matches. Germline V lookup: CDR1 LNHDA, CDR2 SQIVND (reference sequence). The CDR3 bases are TGTGCCACCCATGAAGGCGGGGGGGCCTACGAGCAGTACTTC. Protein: CATHEGGGAYEQYF.

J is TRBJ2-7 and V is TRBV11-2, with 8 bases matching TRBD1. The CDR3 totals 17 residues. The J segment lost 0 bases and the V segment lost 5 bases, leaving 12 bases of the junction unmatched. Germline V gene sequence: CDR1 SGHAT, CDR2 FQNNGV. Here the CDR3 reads CASSKKTGARSSYEQYF. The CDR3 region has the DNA TGTGCCAGCAGCAAAAAGACAGGGGCAAGGAGCTCCTACGAGCAGTACTTC.

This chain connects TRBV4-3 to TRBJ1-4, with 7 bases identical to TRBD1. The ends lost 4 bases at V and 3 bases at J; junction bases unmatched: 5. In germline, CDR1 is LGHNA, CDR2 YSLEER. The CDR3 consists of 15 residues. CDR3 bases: TGCGCCAGCAGCCGCCCCCAGGGGGCTAATGAAAAACTGTTTTTT. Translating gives CASSRPQGANEKLFF.

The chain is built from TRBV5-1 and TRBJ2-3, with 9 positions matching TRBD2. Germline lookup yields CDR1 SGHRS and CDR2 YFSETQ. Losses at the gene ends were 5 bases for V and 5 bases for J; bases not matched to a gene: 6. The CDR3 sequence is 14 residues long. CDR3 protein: CASRTSGGGDTQYF. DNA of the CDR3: TGCGCCAGCAGGACTAGCGGAGGGGGAGATACGCAGTATTTT.

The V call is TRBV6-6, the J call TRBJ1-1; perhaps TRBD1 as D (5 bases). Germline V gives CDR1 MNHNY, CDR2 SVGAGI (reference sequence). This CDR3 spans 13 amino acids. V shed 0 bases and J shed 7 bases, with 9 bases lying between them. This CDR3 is CASSYSGGNEAFF. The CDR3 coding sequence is TGTGCCAGCAGTTACTCGGGGGGGAATGAAGCTTTCTTT.

In nucleotides, the CDR3 is TGTGCCAGCAGTCGGGAGAATAGCAATCAGCCCCAGCATTTT. Its protein is CASSRENSNQPQHF. The chain links TRBV2 to TRBJ1-5; no clear D. Germline CDR1 reads SNHLY; CDR2 reads FYNNEI. The CDR3 totals 14 residues. V was cut by 5 bases and J by 0 bases, with 8 bases left in between.

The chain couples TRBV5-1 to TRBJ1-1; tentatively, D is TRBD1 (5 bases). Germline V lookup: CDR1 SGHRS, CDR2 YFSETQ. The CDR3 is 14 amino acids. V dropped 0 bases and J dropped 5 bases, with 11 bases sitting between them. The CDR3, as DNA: TGCGCCAGCAGCTTGGTCGACGGGGGAACTGAAGCTTTCTTT. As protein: CASSLVDGGTEAFF.

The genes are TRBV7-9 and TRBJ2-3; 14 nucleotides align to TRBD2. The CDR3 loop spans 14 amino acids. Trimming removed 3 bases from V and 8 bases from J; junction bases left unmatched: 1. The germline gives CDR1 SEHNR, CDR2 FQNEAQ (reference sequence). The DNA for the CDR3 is TGTGCCAGCAGCTTGACTAGCGGGGGGGGTACGCAGTATTTT. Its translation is CASSLTSGGGTQYF. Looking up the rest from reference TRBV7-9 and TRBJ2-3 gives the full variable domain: DTGVSQNPRHKITKRGQNVTFRCDPISEHNRLYWYRQTLGQGPEFLTYFQNEAQLEKSRLLSDRFSAERPKGSFSTLEIQRTEQGDSAMYLCASSLTSGGGTQYFGPGTRLTVL.

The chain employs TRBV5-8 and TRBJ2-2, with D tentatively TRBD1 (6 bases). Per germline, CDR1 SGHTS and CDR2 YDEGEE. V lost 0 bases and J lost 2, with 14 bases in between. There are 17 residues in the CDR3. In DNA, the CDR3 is TGTGCCAGCAGCTTGGAGATGGGACACGATAACACCGGGGAGCTGTTTTTT. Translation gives CASSLEMGHDNTGELFF.

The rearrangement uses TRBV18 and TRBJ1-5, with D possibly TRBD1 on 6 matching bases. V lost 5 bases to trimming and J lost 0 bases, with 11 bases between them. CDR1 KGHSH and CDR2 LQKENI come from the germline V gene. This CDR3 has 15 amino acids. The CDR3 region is CASSAGQYSNQPQHF. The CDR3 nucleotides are TGTGCCAGCTCAGCCGGACAGTATAGCAATCAGCCCCAGCATTTT.

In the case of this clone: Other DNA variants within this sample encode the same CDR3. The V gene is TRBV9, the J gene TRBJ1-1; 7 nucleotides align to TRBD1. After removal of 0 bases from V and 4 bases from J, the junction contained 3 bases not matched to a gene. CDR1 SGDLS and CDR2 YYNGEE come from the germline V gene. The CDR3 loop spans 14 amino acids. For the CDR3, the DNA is TGTGCCAGCAGCGTAGGACAGGGAGGCACTGAAGCTTTCTTT. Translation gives CASSVGQGGTEAFF.

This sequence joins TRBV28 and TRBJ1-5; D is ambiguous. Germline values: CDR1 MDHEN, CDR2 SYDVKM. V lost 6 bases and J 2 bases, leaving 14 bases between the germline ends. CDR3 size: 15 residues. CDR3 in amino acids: CASSPPGEGNQPQHF. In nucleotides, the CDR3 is TGTGCCAGCAGCCCCCCCGGGGAGGGCAATCAGCCCCAGCATTTT.